The present entry profiles one TCR beta chain with its context. The antigen is unknown. 60 Vbeta and 13 Jbeta primers were used in PCR. Method: immunoSEQ multiplex PCR; TCRdb's copy keeps in-frame clones and lacks some. The profile shows about 160,000 clones, 87% of them singletons. These data are taken from a study of cytomegalovirus exposure and HLA in healthy donors. Study at large: A preliminary data release comprised tens of millions of unique TCRs obtained from HLA-typed donors.

In germline, CDR1 is MDHEN, CDR2 SYDVKM. The CDR3 loop spans 19 amino acids. Trimming took 2 bases from V and 9 from J; bases not matched to a gene: 13. Notes on the study in general: A list of about 180 TCR beta chains associated with cytomegalovirus was given. Of the V segments, some could not be distinguished, including TRBV6-2 and TRBV6-3, and were excluded.

The source of this sequence is a woman aged 30 to 39 in good health and CMV-seronegative. Sequencing input: PBMCs. The rearrangement uses TRBV28 and TRBJ2-1, with 16 positions matching TRBD2. This CDR3 reads CASSLPFTGTSGRGSEQFF. For the CDR3, the DNA is TGTGCCAGCAGTTTACCATTCACGGGGACTAGCGGGAGGGGCAGTGAGCAGTTCTTC.